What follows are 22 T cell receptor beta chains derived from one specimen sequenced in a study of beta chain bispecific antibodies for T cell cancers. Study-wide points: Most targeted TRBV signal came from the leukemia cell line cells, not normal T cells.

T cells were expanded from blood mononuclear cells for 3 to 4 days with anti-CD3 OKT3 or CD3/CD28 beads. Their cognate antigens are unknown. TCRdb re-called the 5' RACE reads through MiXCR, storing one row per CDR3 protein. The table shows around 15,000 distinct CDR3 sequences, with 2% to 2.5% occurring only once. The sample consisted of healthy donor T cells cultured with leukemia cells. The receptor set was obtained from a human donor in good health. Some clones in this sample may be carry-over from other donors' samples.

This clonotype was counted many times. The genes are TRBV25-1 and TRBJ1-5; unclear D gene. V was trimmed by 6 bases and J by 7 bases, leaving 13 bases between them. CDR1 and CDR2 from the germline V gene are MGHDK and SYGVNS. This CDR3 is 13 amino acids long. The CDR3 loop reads CASSAGSAQPQHF. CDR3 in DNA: TGTGCCAGCAGCGCCGGCTCGGCACAGCCCCAGCATTTT.

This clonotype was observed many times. DNA for the CDR3: TGTGCCAGCAGCCCCGGGGGACTAGCGGAGCAAGAGACCCAGTACTTC. Protein product: CASSPGGLAEQETQYF. The chain is built from TRBV6-5 and TRBJ2-5; 11 positions agree with TRBD2. Germline V gene data show CDR1 as MNHEY and CDR2 as SVGAGI. This CDR3 spans 16 amino acids. V was pared by 6 bases and J by 2 bases, with 8 bases of the junction left unmatched.

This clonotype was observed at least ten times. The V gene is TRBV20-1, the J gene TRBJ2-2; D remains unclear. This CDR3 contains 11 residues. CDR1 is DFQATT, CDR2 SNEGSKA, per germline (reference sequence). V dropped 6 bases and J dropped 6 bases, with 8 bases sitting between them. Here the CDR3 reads CSAPYPGELFF. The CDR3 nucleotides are TGCAGTGCGCCGTACCCCGGGGAGCTGTTTTTT.

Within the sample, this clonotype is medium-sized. The CDR3 loop is CATSRDRDEVTDTQYF. CDR3 DNA sequence: TGTGCCACCAGCAGAGATCGGGACGAGGTCACAGATACGCAGTATTTT. This chain links TRBV15 with TRBJ2-3; D might be TRBD1 or TRBD2, each matching 5 bases. The CDR3 runs to 16 residues. Germline lookup yields CDR1 LNHNV and CDR2 YYDKDF (reference sequence). V lost 0 bases and J lost 2, with 12 bases in between.

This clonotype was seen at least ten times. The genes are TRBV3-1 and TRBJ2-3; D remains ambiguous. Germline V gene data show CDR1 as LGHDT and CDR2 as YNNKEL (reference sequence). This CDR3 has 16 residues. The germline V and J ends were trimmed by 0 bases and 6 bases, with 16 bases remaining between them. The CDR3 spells CASSQDLALFGDTQYF. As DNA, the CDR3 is TGTGCCAGCAGCCAAGATTTGGCTCTCTTTGGGGATACGCAGTATTTT.

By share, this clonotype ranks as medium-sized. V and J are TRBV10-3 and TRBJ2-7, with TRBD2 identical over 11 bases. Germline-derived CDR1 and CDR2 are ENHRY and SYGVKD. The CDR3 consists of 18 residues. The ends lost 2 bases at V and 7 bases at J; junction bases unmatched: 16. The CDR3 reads CAISELLAGATPRGEQYF. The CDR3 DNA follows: TGTGCCATCAGTGAGCTACTAGCGGGGGCCACTCCCCGGGGAGAGCAGTACTTC.

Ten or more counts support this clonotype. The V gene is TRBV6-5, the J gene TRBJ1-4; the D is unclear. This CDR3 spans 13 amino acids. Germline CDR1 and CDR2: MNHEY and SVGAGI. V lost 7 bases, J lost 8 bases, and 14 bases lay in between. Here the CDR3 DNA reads TGTGCCAGCAAGAAATATCCGGGGGAAAAACTGTTTTTT. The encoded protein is CASKKYPGEKLFF.

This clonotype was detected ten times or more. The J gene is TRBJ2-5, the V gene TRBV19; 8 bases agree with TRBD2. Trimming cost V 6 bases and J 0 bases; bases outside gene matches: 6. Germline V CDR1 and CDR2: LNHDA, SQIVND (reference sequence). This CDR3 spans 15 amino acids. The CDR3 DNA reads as TGTGCCAGTAGCGACAGACTAGCGAACCAAGAGACCCAGTACTTC. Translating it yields CASSDRLANQETQYF.

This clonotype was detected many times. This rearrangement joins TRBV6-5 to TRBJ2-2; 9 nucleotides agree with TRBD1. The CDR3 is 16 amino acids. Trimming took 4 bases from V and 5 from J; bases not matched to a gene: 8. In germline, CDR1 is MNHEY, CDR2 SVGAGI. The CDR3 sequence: CASSSRDRVGTGELFF. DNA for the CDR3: TGTGCCAGCAGTTCCCGGGACAGGGTCGGGACCGGGGAGCTGTTTTTT.

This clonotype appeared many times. CDR3: CASSARDRGLEDTQYF. The CDR3 region has the DNA TGTGCCAGCAGCGCCCGGGACAGGGGGCTTGAAGATACGCAGTATTTT. The rearrangement joins TRBV9 to TRBJ2-3; 12 bases map to TRBD1. J gave up 5 bases and V 3 bases, and 7 bases lay outside the gene matches. This CDR3 has 16 amino acids. CDR1 SGDLS and CDR2 YYNGEE come from the germline V gene.

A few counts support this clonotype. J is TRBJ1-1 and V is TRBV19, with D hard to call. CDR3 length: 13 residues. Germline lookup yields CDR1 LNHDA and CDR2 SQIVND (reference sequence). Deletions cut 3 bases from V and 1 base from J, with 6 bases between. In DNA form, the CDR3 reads TGTGCCAGTAGTATTGCACCGAACACTGAAGCTTTCTTT. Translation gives CASSIAPNTEAFF.

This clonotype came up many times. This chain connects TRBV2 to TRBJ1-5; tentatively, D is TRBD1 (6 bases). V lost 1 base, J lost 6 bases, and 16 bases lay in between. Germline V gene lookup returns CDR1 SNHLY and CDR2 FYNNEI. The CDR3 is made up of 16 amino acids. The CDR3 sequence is CASSEGTVRSTQPQHF. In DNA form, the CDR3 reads TGTGCCAGCAGTGAAGGGACAGTAAGGTCCACTCAGCCCCAGCATTTT.

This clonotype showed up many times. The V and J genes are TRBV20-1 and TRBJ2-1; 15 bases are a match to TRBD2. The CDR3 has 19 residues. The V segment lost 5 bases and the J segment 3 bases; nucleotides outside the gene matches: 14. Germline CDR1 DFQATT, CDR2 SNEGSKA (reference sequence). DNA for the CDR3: TGCAGTGCTTCCCCCCTAGGGACTAGCGGGGGGCTCATCTACAATGAGCAGTTCTTC. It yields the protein CSASPLGTSGGLIYNEQFF.

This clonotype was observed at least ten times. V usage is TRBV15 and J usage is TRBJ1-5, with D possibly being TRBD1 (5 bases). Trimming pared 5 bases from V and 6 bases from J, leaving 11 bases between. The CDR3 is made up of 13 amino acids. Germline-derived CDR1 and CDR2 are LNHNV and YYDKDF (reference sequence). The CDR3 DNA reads TGTGCCACCAGCCAACCAGGGCGTCAGCCCCAGCATTTT. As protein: CATSQPGRQPQHF.

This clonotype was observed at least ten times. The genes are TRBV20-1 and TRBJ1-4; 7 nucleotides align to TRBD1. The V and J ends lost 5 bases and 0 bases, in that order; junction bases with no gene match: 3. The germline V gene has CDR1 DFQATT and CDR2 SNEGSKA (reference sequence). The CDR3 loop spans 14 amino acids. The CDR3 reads CSALTGATNEKLFF. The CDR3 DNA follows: TGCAGTGCTCTAACAGGGGCAACTAATGAAAAACTGTTTTTT.

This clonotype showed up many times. The CDR3 DNA reads TGTGCCAGCAGCGCTAGGGGACGGGAGGGCTCCTACGAGCAGTACTTC. This sequence encodes CASSARGREGSYEQYF. This chain joins TRBV2 and TRBJ2-7; 8 nucleotides match TRBD2. Germline-derived CDR1 and CDR2 are SNHLY and FYNNEI. Trimming at V came to 6 bases and at J to 0 bases, leaving 10 bases not matched to a gene. This CDR3 has 16 amino acids.

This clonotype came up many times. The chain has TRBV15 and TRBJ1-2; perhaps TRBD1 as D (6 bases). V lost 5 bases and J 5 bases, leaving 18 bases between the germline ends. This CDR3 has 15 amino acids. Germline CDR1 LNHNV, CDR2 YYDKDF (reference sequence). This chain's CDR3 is CATSGRLDSLYGYTF. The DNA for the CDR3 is TGTGCCACCAGCGGACGATTGGACAGCCTATATGGCTACACCTTC.

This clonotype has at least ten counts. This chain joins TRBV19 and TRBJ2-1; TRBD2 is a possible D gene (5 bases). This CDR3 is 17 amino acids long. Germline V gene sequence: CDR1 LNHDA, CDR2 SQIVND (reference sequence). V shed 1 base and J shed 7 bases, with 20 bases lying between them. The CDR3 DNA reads TGTGCCAGTAGTATAGCGTTAGGAGGTTCCCGCTTTAATGAGCAGTTCTTC. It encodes CASSIALGGSRFNEQFF.

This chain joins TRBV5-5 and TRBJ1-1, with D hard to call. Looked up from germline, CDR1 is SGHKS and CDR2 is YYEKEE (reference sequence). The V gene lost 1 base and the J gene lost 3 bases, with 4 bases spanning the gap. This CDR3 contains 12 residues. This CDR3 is CASSLLDTEAFF. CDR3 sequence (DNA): TGTGCCAGCAGCTTGCTTGACACTGAAGCTTTCTTT.

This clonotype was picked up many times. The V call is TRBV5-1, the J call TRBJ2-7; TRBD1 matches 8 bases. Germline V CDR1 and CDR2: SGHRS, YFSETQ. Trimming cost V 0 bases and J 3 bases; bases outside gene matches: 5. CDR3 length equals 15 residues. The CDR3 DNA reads TGCGCCAGCAGCTTGGGGTCAGGGGGCGACTACGAGCAGTACTTC. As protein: CASSLGSGGDYEQYF.

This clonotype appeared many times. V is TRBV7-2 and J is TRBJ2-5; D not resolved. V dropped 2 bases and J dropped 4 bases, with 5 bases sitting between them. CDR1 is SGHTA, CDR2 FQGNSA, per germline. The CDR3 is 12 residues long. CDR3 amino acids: CASSLIRETQYF. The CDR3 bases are TGTGCCAGCAGCTTAATCAGAGAGACCCAGTACTTC.

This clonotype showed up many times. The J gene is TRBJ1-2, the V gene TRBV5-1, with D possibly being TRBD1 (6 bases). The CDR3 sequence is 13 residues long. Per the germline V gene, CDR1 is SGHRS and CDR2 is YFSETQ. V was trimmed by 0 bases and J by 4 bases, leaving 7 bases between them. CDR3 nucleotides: TGCGCCAGCAGCTTGGGGACAGCCTATGGCTACACCTTC. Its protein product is CASSLGTAYGYTF. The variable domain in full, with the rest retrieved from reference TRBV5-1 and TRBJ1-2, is KAGVTQTPRYLIKTRGQQVTLSCSPISGHRSVSWYQQTPGQGLQFLFEYFSETQRNKGNFPGRFSGRQFSNSRSEMNVSTLELGDSALYLCASSLGTAYGYTFGSGTRLTVV.